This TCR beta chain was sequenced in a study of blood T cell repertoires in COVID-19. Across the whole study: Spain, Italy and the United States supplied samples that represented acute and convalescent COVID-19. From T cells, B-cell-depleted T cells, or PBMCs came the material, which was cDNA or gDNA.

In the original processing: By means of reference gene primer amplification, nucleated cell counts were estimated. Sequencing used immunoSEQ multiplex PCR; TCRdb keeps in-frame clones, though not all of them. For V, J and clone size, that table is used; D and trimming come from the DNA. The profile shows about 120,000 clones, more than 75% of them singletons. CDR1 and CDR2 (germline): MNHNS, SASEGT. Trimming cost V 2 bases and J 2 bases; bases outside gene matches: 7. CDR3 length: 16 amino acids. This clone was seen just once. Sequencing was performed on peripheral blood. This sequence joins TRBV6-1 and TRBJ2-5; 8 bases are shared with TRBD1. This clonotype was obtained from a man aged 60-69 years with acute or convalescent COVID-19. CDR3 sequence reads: CASSERSGQGQETQYF. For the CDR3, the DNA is TGTGCCAGCAGTGAAAGATCCGGACAGGGACAAGAGACCCAGTACTTC.